One sample yielded the 19 T cell receptor beta chains listed below, sequenced in a study of cytomegalovirus exposure and HLA in healthy donors. PCR used 60 Vbeta primers and 13 Jbeta primers. This table comes from immunoSEQ multiplex PCR, and its TCRdb copy is limited to in-frame clones, with some not included. This repertoire shows 110,000 to 150,000 clones, approximately 80% found once; its top ten account for roughly 3.8%. Sequenced input: PBMCs. These receptors were taken from a male donor in good health and CMV-seronegative.

This clone has just one count. V is TRBV28 and J is TRBJ2-7; 9 bases line up with TRBD1. Per germline, CDR1 MDHEN and CDR2 SYDVKM. Trimming took 5 bases from V and 1 from J; bases not matched to a gene: 9. CDR3 size: 16 residues. The CDR3: CASSPGYRGLSYEQYF. The CDR3 nucleotides read TGTGCCAGCAGTCCCGGGTACAGGGGGCTATCCTACGAGCAGTACTTC.

The chain's CDR3 is CSVRAQRDTEAFF. The DNA of the CDR3 is TGCAGCGTTCGGGCCCAGAGGGACACTGAAGCTTTCTTT. The rearrangement uses TRBV29-1 and TRBJ1-1; D unclear. V lost 5 bases, J lost 3 bases, and 13 bases lay in between. The CDR3 is 13 amino acids. Germline V CDR1 and CDR2: SQVTM, ANQGSEA. The full variable domain, completed using reference TRBV29-1 and TRBJ1-1, is SAVISQKPSRDICQRGTSLTIQCQVDSQVTMMFWYRQQPGQSLTLIATANQGSEATYESGFVIDKFPISRPNLTFSTLTVSNMSPEDSSIYLCSVRAQRDTEAFFGQGTRLTVV.

V usage is TRBV7-9 and J usage is TRBJ2-7; D may be TRBD2 (6 bases). The CDR3 length is 12 residues. Trimming removed 5 bases from V and 3 bases from J, with 8 bases in between. Germline CDR1 SEHNR, CDR2 FQNEAQ (reference sequence). In DNA form, the CDR3 reads TGTGCCAGCAGCGTGACTAGCTACGAGCAGTACTTC. Translation: CASSVTSYEQYF.

The chain employs TRBV9 and TRBJ2-3, with D tentatively TRBD1 (6 bases). Trimming removed 4 bases at V and 6 bases at J, with 15 bases between. This CDR3 is 14 amino acids long. The germline V gene has CDR1 SGDLS and CDR2 YYNGEE. The CDR3 coding sequence is TGTGCCAGCAGCCCCCCAACAGGGTTGGATACGCAGTATTTT. Amino acids: CASSPPTGLDTQYF. The full variable domain, rest sourced from reference TRBV9 and TRBJ2-3, is DSGVTQTPKHLITATGQRVTLRCSPRSGDLSVYWYQQSLDQGLQFLIQYYNGEERAKGNILERFSAQQFPDLHSELNLSSLELGDSALYFCASSPPTGLDTQYFGPGTRLTVL.

The chain joins TRBV28 to TRBJ1-4; TRBD1 aligns across 9 bases. The CDR3 is 14 residues long. Per germline, CDR1 MDHEN and CDR2 SYDVKM. J was trimmed by 3 bases and V by 11 bases; bases with no gene match: 7. The DNA of the CDR3 is TGTGCCGGGAAGGGACAGGGAGCTAATGAAAAACTGTTTTTT. Translated, it gives CAGKGQGANEKLFF.

The gene calls are TRBV7-2 and TRBJ2-7, with 13 bases aligning to TRBD2. CDR3 size: 14 residues. In germline, CDR1 is SGHTA, CDR2 FQGNSA. Losses at the gene ends were 5 bases for V and 6 bases for J; bases not matched to a gene: 4. The CDR3 sequence: CASSELAGGLEQYF. As DNA, the CDR3 is TGTGCCAGCAGCGAACTAGCGGGGGGGCTCGAGCAGTACTTC.

The chain employs TRBV18 and TRBJ1-1, with D possibly being TRBD1 (6 bases). V was trimmed by 2 bases and J by 0 bases, leaving 16 bases between them. Germline V gives CDR1 KGHSH, CDR2 LQKENI. The CDR3 is made up of 17 amino acids. The CDR3 sequence is CASSPFRDITLNTEAFF. The CDR3 bases are TGTGCCAGCTCACCATTCCGGGACATCACCCTGAACACTGAAGCTTTCTTT.

This rearrangement joins TRBV5-1 to TRBJ2-6, with unresolved D. The CDR3 sequence is 14 residues long. Trimming cost V 5 bases and J 4 bases, with 10 bases left between them. CDR1 is SGHRS and CDR2 is YFSETQ in the germline V gene. In nucleotides, the CDR3 is TGCGCCAGCAGTCCAAGAGCGGGGGCCAACGTCCTGACTTTC. It translates to CASSPRAGANVLTF.

This rearrangement joins TRBV18 to TRBJ1-4; TRBD1 aligns across 8 bases. J gave up 1 base and V 2 bases, and 0 bases lay outside the gene matches. The germline V gene has CDR1 KGHSH and CDR2 LQKENI. The CDR3 covers 15 residues. CDR3 loop: CASSPGQGTNEKLFF. The CDR3 DNA sequence: TGTGCCAGCTCACCAGGACAGGGAACTAATGAAAAACTGTTTTTT.

This clone showed up just once. The chain recombines TRBV27 with TRBJ2-1; 8 bases agree with TRBD1. CDR1 is MNHEY and CDR2 is SMNVEV in the germline V gene (reference sequence). Unmatched junction bases numbered 28, after V lost 5 bases and J lost 7 bases. The CDR3 spans 21 residues. The CDR3 region is CASSPTHPSVLSTGDTNEQFF. Written as DNA, the CDR3 is TGTGCCAGCAGTCCGACCCACCCGAGCGTTCTATCGACAGGGGACACGAATGAGCAGTTCTTC.

This clone appeared once. The chain combines TRBV7-9 with TRBJ2-6, with 9 positions matching TRBD1. Germline V gene sequence: CDR1 SEHNR, CDR2 FQNEAQ (reference sequence). J lost 8 bases, V lost 5 bases, and 7 bases had no gene match. The length of the CDR3 is 15 residues. The chain's CDR3 is CASSHGDRATNVLTF. CDR3 DNA: TGTGCCAGCAGCCACGGGGACAGGGCCACCAACGTCCTGACTTTC.

The chain combines TRBV10-2 with TRBJ2-1; 10 positions agree with TRBD2. Unmatched junction bases numbered 7, after V lost 0 bases and J lost 8 bases. The germline gives CDR1 WSHSY, CDR2 SAAADI. The CDR3 has 16 amino acids. The CDR3 is CASSESTSSGSDEQFF. The CDR3 bases are TGCGCCAGCAGTGAGTCGACGTCTAGCGGGAGTGATGAGCAGTTCTTC.

CDR3 sequence reads: CASTTVEGGGGTGELFF. In DNA form, the CDR3 reads TGTGCCAGCACCACGGTAGAGGGAGGGGGAGGCACCGGGGAGCTGTTTTTT. The rearrangement uses TRBV4-2 and TRBJ2-2; maybe TRBD2 (7 bases). In germline, CDR1 is LGHNA, CDR2 YNFKEQ. The CDR3 totals 17 residues. The V end was cut by 7 bases, the J end by 4 bases, with 22 bases between.

CDR3: CASSRTSGGGSSYEQYF. CDR3 bases: TGCGCCAGCAGCCGGACTAGCGGGGGGGGGAGCTCCTACGAGCAGTACTTC. This rearrangement joins TRBV5-1 to TRBJ2-7; 15 bases map to TRBD2. Germline CDR1 is SGHRS and CDR2 is YFSETQ. The CDR3 extends over 17 amino acids. With V trimmed by 4 bases and J by 0 bases, 5 bases remained unmatched.

The table lists this clone with a few counts. The genes are TRBV28 and TRBJ1-2, with 8 bases fitting TRBD1. This CDR3 has 14 residues. With 6 bases clipped from V and 8 bases from J, the junction kept 11 bases outside the gene matches. Germline V lookup: CDR1 MDHEN, CDR2 SYDVKM. The CDR3 region is CASSPDRGPWGYTF. DNA for the CDR3: TGTGCCAGCAGCCCTGACAGGGGCCCTTGGGGCTACACCTTC.

The gene calls are TRBV7-9 and TRBJ1-2, with TRBD1 as a possible D gene (6 bases). V was clipped by 1 base and J by 2 bases, with 11 bases between them. The CDR3 has 15 amino acids. Germline V gene data show CDR1 as SEHNR and CDR2 as FQNEAQ (reference sequence). The CDR3 coding sequence is TGTGCCAGCAGCTTAGGCGGACAGCCCAACTATGGCTACACCTTC. It encodes CASSLGGQPNYGYTF. Together with reference TRBV7-9 and TRBJ1-2, the CDR3 gives the full variable domain: DTGVSQNPRHKITKRGQNVTFRCDPISEHNRLYWYRQTLGQGPEFLTYFQNEAQLEKSRLLSDRFSAERPKGSFSTLEIQRTEQGDSAMYLCASSLGGQPNYGYTFGSGTRLTVV.

This CDR3 reads CASSQDRGPSEKLFF. The DNA for the CDR3 is TGCGCCAGCAGCCAAGATCGAGGGCCTAGCGAAAAACTGTTTTTT. This chain uses TRBV4-3 with TRBJ1-4; unclear D gene. V was clipped by 0 bases and J by 8 bases, with 13 bases between them. CDR1 is LGHNA, CDR2 YSLEER, per germline. The CDR3 loop spans 15 amino acids.

The V gene is TRBV19, the J gene TRBJ1-5; tentatively, D is TRBD1 (6 bases). V lost 3 bases and J 4 bases, leaving 19 bases between the germline ends. Germline CDR1 and CDR2: LNHDA and SQIVND (reference sequence). The length of the CDR3 is 17 residues. This chain's CDR3 is CASSIGGHQKRNQPQHF. As DNA, the CDR3 is TGTGCCAGTAGTATTGGGGGACACCAAAAGCGGAATCAGCCCCAGCATTTT. Full variable domain (outside the CDR3, taken from reference TRBV19 and TRBJ1-5): DGGITQSPKYLFRKEGQNVTLSCEQNLNHDAMYWYRQDPGQGLRLIYYSQIVNDFQKGDIAEGYSVSREKKESFPLTVTSAQKNPTAFYLCASSIGGHQKRNQPQHFGDGTRLSIL.

This chain links TRBV15 with TRBJ2-5; 10 bases line up with TRBD2. Germline CDR1 and CDR2: LNHNV and YYDKDF (reference sequence). J was trimmed by 4 bases and V by 5 bases; bases with no gene match: 10. The length of the CDR3 is 16 residues. The CDR3 protein is CATSDRAGGPAETQYF. DNA of the CDR3: TGTGCCACCAGCGATAGAGCGGGAGGGCCGGCAGAGACCCAGTACTTC.